The entry below gives a single T cell receptor beta chain sequence along with its context. Its antigen is currently unknown. The data originate from a study of shared clonotypes between healthy human individuals. This table comes from immunoSEQ multiplex PCR, and its TCRdb copy is limited to in-frame clones, with some not included. The table includes roughly 1,100,000 clones, about 74% detected once. Study conclusions and caveats: Apart from blood, nothing was sampled; tissue repertoires likely differ. Sequencing depth was expected to affect clonotype sharing among donors.

The specimen sequenced was memory CD4+ T cells sorted from blood. Documented subset: CD45RA-negative fraction. The TCR was taken from a man younger than 35 in good health.

The CDR3 loop is CASSLTGFPTDTQYF. Written as DNA, the CDR3 is TGTGCCAGCAGCTTAACCGGGTTCCCCACAGATACGCAGTATTTT. The chain couples TRBV7-3 to TRBJ2-3, with D unclear. Germline loops: CDR1 SGHTA, CDR2 FQGTGA. The CDR3 has 15 residues. Trimming cost V 0 bases and J 2 bases, with 9 bases left between them.